These 32 T cell receptor beta chains were all obtained from the same sample, sequenced in a study of blood T cell repertoires in COVID-19. The method was immunoSEQ multiplex PCR; TCRdb's version includes in-frame clones alone and lacks a portion of them. The sample yields some 120,000 clones, more than 80% seen once. The specimen was peripheral blood. These receptors all stem from a woman of 80 years or more with COVID-19, enrolled during active disease.

V and J are TRBV7-6 and TRBJ2-5; 8 bases align to TRBD2. The V gene's germline CDR1 is SGHVS and CDR2 FNYEAQ. With 3 bases clipped from V and 7 bases from J, the junction kept 4 bases outside the gene matches. This CDR3 has 13 residues. CDR3 residues: CASSLGSGRTQYF. Written as DNA, the CDR3 is TGTGCCAGCAGCTTGGGGAGCGGGAGGACCCAGTACTTC.

The chain is built from TRBV5-1 and TRBJ2-1, with TRBD2 as a possible D gene (5 bases). The CDR3 is made up of 14 amino acids. Germline CDR1 and CDR2: SGHRS and YFSETQ. V lost 0 bases to trimming and J lost 6 bases, with 10 bases between them. For the CDR3, the DNA is TGCGCCAGCAGCTTGGAGACGGGATCCAATGAGCAGTTCTTC. This gives the protein CASSLETGSNEQFF. Combining the CDR3 with reference TRBV5-1 and TRBJ2-1 gives the whole variable domain KAGVTQTPRYLIKTRGQQVTLSCSPISGHRSVSWYQQTPGQGLQFLFEYFSETQRNKGNFPGRFSGRQFSNSRSEMNVSTLELGDSALYLCASSLETGSNEQFFGPGTRLTVL.

The chain joins TRBV19 to TRBJ2-7, with 10 bases aligning to TRBD1. The CDR3 is made up of 15 amino acids. Germline assignment: CDR1 LNHDA and CDR2 SQIVND (reference sequence). V shed 7 bases, J shed 2 bases, and the junction held 8 bases outside the gene matches. CDR3 DNA sequence: TGTGCCAGTACCATGGGGACAGGGGCGACCTACGAGCAGTACTTC. Translation: CASTMGTGATYEQYF.

The chain uses TRBV28 and TRBJ2-7; D remains unclear. Germline V CDR1 and CDR2: MDHEN, SYDVKM. The CDR3 consists of 12 residues. V was trimmed by 3 bases and J by 1 base, leaving 4 bases between them. CDR3 amino acids: CASSFQSYEQYF. CDR3 coding DNA: TGTGCCAGCAGTTTTCAGTCCTACGAGCAGTACTTC.

V is TRBV7-2 and J is TRBJ1-5, with 7 positions matching TRBD1. The CDR3 extends over 14 amino acids. CDR1 and CDR2 (germline): SGHTA, FQGNSA. J lost 7 bases, V lost 4 bases, and 7 bases had no gene match. CDR3 in DNA: TGTGCCAGCAGCTGGCAGGGGGTTGGGCAGCCCCAGCATTTT. Residues: CASSWQGVGQPQHF.

The chain uses TRBV7-2 and TRBJ2-2, with 10 nucleotides matching TRBD1. This CDR3 is built from 14 residues. With 4 bases clipped from V and 11 bases from J, the junction kept 7 bases outside the gene matches. Germline V gene data show CDR1 as SGHTA and CDR2 as FQGNSA. Here the CDR3 reads CASSSRQGARELFF. The DNA for the CDR3 is TGTGCCAGCAGCTCCAGACAGGGGGCGCGAGAGCTGTTTTTT.

This clone has only a few counts. This chain uses TRBV29-1 with TRBJ2-1; 8 bases are shared with TRBD2. Germline CDR1 and CDR2: SQVTM and ANQGSEA. CDR3 length equals 12 residues. Trimming at V came to 4 bases and at J to 6 bases, leaving 2 bases not matched to a gene. The CDR3 sequence: CSVAGGANEQFF. CDR3 DNA sequence: TGCAGCGTTGCCGGGGGGGCCAATGAGCAGTTCTTC.

V is TRBV11-2 and J is TRBJ2-3, with a tentative D call TRBD2 (5 bases). This CDR3 has 18 amino acids. Trimming took off 5 bases at V and 2 bases at J, with 23 bases between the two ends. CDR1 SGHAT and CDR2 FQNNGV come from the germline V gene. The CDR3 DNA sequence: TGTGCCAGCAGCCCTGGACTTTTACGCGATTTAAACACAGATACGCAGTATTTT. It codes for CASSPGLLRDLNTDTQYF. Drawing the rest from reference TRBV11-2 and TRBJ2-3, the complete variable domain is EAGVAQSPRYKIIEKRQSVAFWCNPISGHATLYWYQQILGQGPKLLIQFQNNGVVDDSQLPKDRFSAERLKGVDSTLKIQPAKLEDSAVYLCASSPGLLRDLNTDTQYFGPGTRLTVL.

The chain joins TRBV6-2 or TRBV6-3 to TRBJ2-3; 7 bases agree with TRBD1. Looked up from germline, CDR1 is MNHEY and CDR2 is SVGEGT. The CDR3 has 15 amino acids. J was trimmed by 6 bases and V by 2 bases; bases with no gene match: 8. CDR3 sequence: CASSYPKTGADTQYF. As DNA, the CDR3 is TGTGCCAGCAGTTACCCTAAAACAGGGGCGGATACGCAGTATTTT.

There are a few counts of this clone. The chain links TRBV10-3 to TRBJ2-7; 8 bases are a match to TRBD1. Germline V lookup: CDR1 ENHRY, CDR2 SYGVKD. Losses at the gene ends were 4 bases for V and 5 bases for J; bases not matched to a gene: 10. The CDR3 runs 15 residues. CDR3 DNA sequence: TGTGCCATCAGTGTCGTCGGGACAGGTAACGACGAGCAGTACTTC. Amino acids: CAISVVGTGNDEQYF.

V and J are TRBV11-3 and TRBJ2-2; D unclear. Trimming cost V 1 base and J 4 bases, with 4 bases left between them. Germline assignment: CDR1 SGHNT and CDR2 YENEEA. The CDR3 loop spans 13 amino acids. CDR3 DNA sequence: TGTGCCAGCAGCTTAGGGGCCACCGGGGAGCTGTTTTTT. It encodes CASSLGATGELFF.

The chain has TRBV7-6 and TRBJ1-3; D is unresolved. The CDR3 is 14 residues long. The germline gives CDR1 SGHVS, CDR2 FNYEAQ. V lost 3 bases and J 3 bases, leaving 9 bases between the germline ends. This chain's CDR3 is CASSFGPVGNTIYF. CDR3 DNA sequence: TGTGCCAGCAGCTTTGGGCCCGTTGGAAACACCATATATTTT.

The chain uses TRBV5-1 and TRBJ2-5, with 9 positions matching TRBD1. CDR3 length: 15 amino acids. V shed 5 bases, J shed 5 bases, and the junction held 10 bases outside the gene matches. CDR1 and CDR2 from the germline V gene are SGHRS and YFSETQ. CDR3 protein: CASSSPGTGLETQYF. In DNA, the CDR3 is TGCGCCAGCAGTAGTCCCGGGACAGGGTTGGAGACCCAGTACTTC.

The genes are TRBV7-9 and TRBJ2-5; possible D gene TRBD2, 6 bases. The CDR3 loop spans 15 amino acids. In germline, CDR1 is SEHNR, CDR2 FQNEAQ (reference sequence). The V end was cut by 5 bases, the J end by 5 bases, with 18 bases between. For the CDR3, the DNA is TGTGCCAGCAGCCCCGATTCAGGCGGGGTGGAGACCCAGTACTTC. It translates to CASSPDSGGVETQYF. Together with reference TRBV7-9 and TRBJ2-5, the CDR3 gives the full variable domain: DTGVSQNPRHKITKRGQNVTFRCDPISEHNRLYWYRQTLGQGPEFLTYFQNEAQLEKSRLLSDRFSAERPKGSFSTLEIQRTEQGDSAMYLCASSPDSGGVETQYFGPGTRLLVL.

The V gene is TRBV7-8, the J gene TRBJ2-1; 7 positions agree with TRBD1. From germline, CDR1 is SGHVS and CDR2 FQNEAQ. Losses at the gene ends were 5 bases for V and 4 bases for J; bases not matched to a gene: 2. The CDR3 is 13 residues long. The CDR3 coding sequence is TGTGCCAGCAGCCTGGGACAGTACAATGAGCAGTTCTTC. Translated: CASSLGQYNEQFF.

The rearrangement links TRBV19 to TRBJ1-1; 8 bases agree with TRBD1. This CDR3 region has 14 residues. With 5 bases clipped from V and 4 bases from J, the junction kept 6 bases outside the gene matches. Germline CDR1 is LNHDA and CDR2 is SQIVND (reference sequence). In DNA form, the CDR3 reads TGTGCCAGTAGTGTACGACAGGGGAGCACTGAAGCTTTCTTT. The encoded protein is CASSVRQGSTEAFF. Together with reference TRBV19 and TRBJ1-1, the CDR3 gives the full variable domain: DGGITQSPKYLFRKEGQNVTLSCEQNLNHDAMYWYRQDPGQGLRLIYYSQIVNDFQKGDIAEGYSVSREKKESFPLTVTSAQKNPTAFYLCASSVRQGSTEAFFGQGTRLTVV.

This rearrangement joins TRBV7-8 to TRBJ2-1, with a tentative D call TRBD2 (6 bases). The V gene lost 7 bases and the J gene lost 9 bases, with 16 bases spanning the gap. In germline, CDR1 is SGHVS, CDR2 FQNEAQ. The CDR3 has 13 residues. CDR3 loop: CASNPSVRGEQFF. CDR3 DNA: TGTGCCAGCAACCCTAGCGTGAGGGGTGAGCAGTTCTTC.

Of note for this clone: At one boundary the junction diverges from the germline segment, which might be a read error. Here the CDR3 DNA reads TGTGCCAGCAACTTACAGGGGGTAGAAGAGCAGTACTTC. Its translation is CASNLQGVEEQYF. The V and J genes are TRBV7-2 and TRBJ2-7; 8 bases match TRBD1. CDR1 is SGHTA, CDR2 FQGNSA, per germline. This CDR3 is 13 amino acids long.

The chain joins TRBV6-5 to TRBJ2-7, with TRBD1 identical over 10 bases. The CDR3 runs 13 residues. Germline V CDR1 and CDR2: MNHEY, SVGAGI. The trim removed 3 bases at V and 6 bases at J, leaving 2 bases unmatched. The CDR3: CASSYGQGGEQYF. The CDR3 DNA is TGTGCCAGCAGTTATGGACAGGGGGGCGAGCAGTACTTC.

The genes are TRBV7-9 and TRBJ2-7; TRBD1 aligns across 11 bases. Germline trimming cut 4 bases from V and 5 bases from J; bases unmatched to any gene: 7. Germline CDR1 and CDR2: SEHNR and FQNEAQ (reference sequence). CDR3 length equals 15 residues. This chain's CDR3 is CASSWPGQGVNEQYF. In nucleotides, the CDR3 is TGTGCCAGCAGCTGGCCGGGACAGGGGGTCAACGAGCAGTACTTC.

The V and J genes are TRBV5-1 and TRBJ2-7; 15 bases line up with TRBD2. Germline loops: CDR1 SGHRS, CDR2 YFSETQ. CDR3 length equals 14 residues. J lost 6 bases, V lost 4 bases, and 2 bases had no gene match. CDR3 residues: CASSPGLAGGEQYF. The DNA for the CDR3 is TGCGCCAGCAGCCCGGGACTAGCGGGAGGCGAGCAGTACTTC.

The rearrangement joins TRBV6-6 to TRBJ2-7; TRBD2 agrees at 13 bases. CDR1 and CDR2 from the germline V gene are MNHNY and SVGAGI (reference sequence). The CDR3 is 16 amino acids. Trimming at V came to 2 bases and at J to 2 bases, leaving 3 bases not matched to a gene. The CDR3 nucleotides are TGTGCCAGCAGTTACCTGGGGACTAGCGGGGCCTACGAGCAGTACTTC. Amino acid sequence: CASSYLGTSGAYEQYF.

The chain recombines TRBV27 with TRBJ2-3, with 7 positions matching TRBD1. The CDR3 is 13 residues long. Trimming cost V 7 bases and J 2 bases; bases outside gene matches: 3. Per the germline V gene, CDR1 is MNHEY and CDR2 is SMNVEV (reference sequence). The CDR3 bases are TGTGCCAGCACGGACAGGTCCACAGATACGCAGTATTTT. It specifies CASTDRSTDTQYF.

The V and J genes are TRBV19 and TRBJ1-5; 10 nucleotides line up with TRBD1. The junction had 12 bases not matched to a gene; V was cut back by 5 bases and J by 5 bases. This CDR3 has 17 residues. CDR1 LNHDA and CDR2 SQIVND come from the germline V gene (reference sequence). The DNA of the CDR3 is TGTGCCAGTAGTCTTCGGACAGGGGGGACTCAACATCAGCCCCAGCATTTT. This sequence encodes CASSLRTGGTQHQPQHF.

V gene TRBV28 combines with J gene TRBJ1-2; 9 bases are shared with TRBD1. V was clipped by 6 bases and J by 6 bases; unmatched bases: 5. CDR1 is MDHEN, CDR2 SYDVKM, per germline. The CDR3 runs to 13 residues. CDR3 protein: CASRRQGEDGYTF. CDR3 nucleotides: TGTGCCAGCAGAAGACAGGGGGAGGATGGCTACACCTTC.

The chain carries TRBV28 and TRBJ1-2; 9 nucleotides align to TRBD1. Germline V gene sequence: CDR1 MDHEN, CDR2 SYDVKM. V lost 4 bases to trimming and J lost 2 bases; unmatched junction nucleotides: 14. CDR3 length: 18 amino acids. DNA of the CDR3: TGTGCCAGCAGTTCAATCGACCCACCGGGACAGGGAAACTATGGCTACACCTTC. Its protein product is CASSSIDPPGQGNYGYTF.

J is TRBJ1-1 and V is TRBV2, with a weak D call TRBD1 (5 bases). This CDR3 spans 12 amino acids. Germline lookup yields CDR1 SNHLY and CDR2 FYNNEI. The V end lost 5 bases, the J end lost 5 bases, and 9 bases lay between the germline ends. DNA of the CDR3: TGTGCCAGCAGTCCCCGGGGGACTGAAGCTTTCTTT. It codes for CASSPRGTEAFF.

The chain combines TRBV27 with TRBJ2-3; 13 positions match TRBD2. Trimming removed 5 bases from V and 1 base from J; junction bases left unmatched: 6. Germline CDR1 is MNHEY and CDR2 is SMNVEV (reference sequence). The CDR3 is 17 amino acids. The CDR3 DNA reads as TGTGCCAGCAGTCCCTGGACTAGCGGGAGAGGCACAGATACGCAGTATTTT. As protein: CASSPWTSGRGTDTQYF.

J is TRBJ2-5 and V is TRBV6-5, with D uncertain. Trimming cost V 4 bases and J 1 base, with 10 bases left between them. CDR3 length equals 14 residues. Germline V lookup: CDR1 MNHEY, CDR2 SVGAGI. CDR3 protein: CASSLTETQETQYF. The CDR3 coding sequence is TGTGCCAGCAGTTTAACAGAGACCCAAGAGACCCAGTACTTC.

This sequence joins TRBV9 and TRBJ2-7; 11 bases are shared with TRBD1. This CDR3 has 14 amino acids. The V and J ends lost 3 bases and 6 bases, in that order; junction bases with no gene match: 5. Germline assignment: CDR1 SGDLS and CDR2 YYNGEE. The CDR3 DNA reads TGTGCCAGCAGCGCTGGGACAGGGGGAGCCGAGCAGTACTTC. This gives the protein CASSAGTGGAEQYF.

The chain couples TRBV7-2 to TRBJ2-1; TRBD1 matches 8 bases. J was trimmed by 6 bases and V by 0 bases; bases with no gene match: 1. Germline lookup yields CDR1 SGHTA and CDR2 FQGNSA. This CDR3 contains 14 residues. The CDR3 DNA reads as TGTGCCAGCAGCTTAGCGACAGGGGTCAATGAGCAGTTCTTC. Protein sequence: CASSLATGVNEQFF. Full variable domain (remainder filled in from reference TRBV7-2 and TRBJ2-1): GAGVSQSPSNKVTEKGKDVELRCDPISGHTALYWYRQSLGQGLEFLIYFQGNSAPDKSGLPSDRFSAERTGGSVSTLTIQRTQQEDSAVYLCASSLATGVNEQFFGPGTRLTVL.

This chain uses TRBV7-8 with TRBJ2-7, with D perhaps TRBD2 (5 bases). Germline assignment: CDR1 SGHVS and CDR2 FQNEAQ. CDR3 length: 14 amino acids. The V and J ends lost 5 bases and 0 bases respectively, with 11 bases between them. Here the CDR3 reads CASSPLAFSYEQYF. CDR3 bases: TGTGCCAGCAGCCCTCTAGCCTTCTCCTACGAGCAGTACTTC.